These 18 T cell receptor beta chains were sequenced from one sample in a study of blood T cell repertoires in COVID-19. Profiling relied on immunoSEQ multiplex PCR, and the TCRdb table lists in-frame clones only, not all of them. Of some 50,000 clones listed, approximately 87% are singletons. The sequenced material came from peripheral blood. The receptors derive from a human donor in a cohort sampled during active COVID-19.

CDR3 amino acids: CASSHGGAGNEQYF. The DNA for the CDR3 is TGTGCCAGCAGCCATGGGGGGGCCGGGAACGAGCAGTACTTC. The chain uses TRBV4-2 and TRBJ2-7; maybe TRBD2 (7 bases). This CDR3 spans 14 amino acids. Trimming removed 3 bases from V and 5 bases from J, with 14 bases in between. Germline loops: CDR1 LGHNA, CDR2 YNFKEQ.

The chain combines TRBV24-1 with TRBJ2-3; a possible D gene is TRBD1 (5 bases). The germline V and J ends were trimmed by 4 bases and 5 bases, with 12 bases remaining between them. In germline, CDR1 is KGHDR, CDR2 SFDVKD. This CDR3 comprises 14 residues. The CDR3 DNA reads TGTGCCACCAGTGAGGCAGGGTTAAGAGATACGCAGTATTTT. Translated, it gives CATSEAGLRDTQYF.

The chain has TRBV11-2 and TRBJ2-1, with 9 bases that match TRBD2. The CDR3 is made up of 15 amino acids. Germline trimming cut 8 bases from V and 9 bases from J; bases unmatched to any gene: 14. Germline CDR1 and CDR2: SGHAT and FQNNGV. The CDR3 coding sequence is TGTGCCAGCTCAGGTTTGCGCGGGGGGGCTGGTGAGCAGTTCTTC. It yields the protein CASSGLRGGAGEQFF.

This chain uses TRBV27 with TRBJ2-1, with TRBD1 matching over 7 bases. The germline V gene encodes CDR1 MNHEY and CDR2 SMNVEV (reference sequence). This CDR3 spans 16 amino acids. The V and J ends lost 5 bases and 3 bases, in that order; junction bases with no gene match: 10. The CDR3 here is CASSPGDRVNYNEQFF. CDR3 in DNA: TGTGCCAGCAGTCCGGGTGACAGGGTGAACTACAATGAGCAGTTCTTC.

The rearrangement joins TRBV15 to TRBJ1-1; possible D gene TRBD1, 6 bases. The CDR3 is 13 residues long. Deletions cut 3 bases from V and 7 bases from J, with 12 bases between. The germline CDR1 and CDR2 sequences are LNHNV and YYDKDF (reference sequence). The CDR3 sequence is CATSRGGRVEAFF. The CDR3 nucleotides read TGTGCCACCAGCAGGGGGGGGCGGGTTGAAGCTTTCTTT.

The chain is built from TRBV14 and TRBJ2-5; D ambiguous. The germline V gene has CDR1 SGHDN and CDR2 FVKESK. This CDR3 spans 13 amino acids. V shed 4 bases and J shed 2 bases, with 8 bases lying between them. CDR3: CASSRLSQETQYF. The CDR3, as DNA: TGTGCCAGCAGCCGACTTTCGCAAGAGACCCAGTACTTC.

CDR3 DNA: TGTGCCAGCAGCTCCGGACAGGGAATCCCTGGGGCTTTCTTT. This translates into CASSSGQGIPGAFF. The rearrangement joins TRBV7-2 to TRBJ1-1; 8 bases fit TRBD1. This CDR3 region has 14 residues. V lost 4 bases and J lost 11; bases outside the gene matches: 12. CDR1 is SGHTA and CDR2 is FQGNSA in the germline V gene.

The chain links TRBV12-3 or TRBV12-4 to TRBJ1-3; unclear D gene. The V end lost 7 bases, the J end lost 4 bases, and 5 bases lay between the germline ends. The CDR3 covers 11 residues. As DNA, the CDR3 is TGTGCCAGCATTCTGGGAAACACCATATATTTT. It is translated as CASILGNTIYF.

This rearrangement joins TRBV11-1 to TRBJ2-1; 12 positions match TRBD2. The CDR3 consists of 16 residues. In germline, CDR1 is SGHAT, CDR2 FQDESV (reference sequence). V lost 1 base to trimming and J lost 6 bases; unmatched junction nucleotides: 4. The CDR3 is CASSLVTSGGSNEQFF. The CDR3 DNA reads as TGTGCCAGCAGCTTAGTAACTAGCGGGGGGTCCAATGAGCAGTTCTTC.

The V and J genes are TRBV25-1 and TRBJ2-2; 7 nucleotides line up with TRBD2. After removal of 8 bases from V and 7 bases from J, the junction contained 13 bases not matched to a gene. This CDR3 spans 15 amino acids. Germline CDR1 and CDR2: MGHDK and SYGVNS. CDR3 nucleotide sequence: TGTGCCAGCCCAGGCTCGTCTAGCGGTCACGGGGAGCTGTTTTTT. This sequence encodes CASPGSSSGHGELFF.

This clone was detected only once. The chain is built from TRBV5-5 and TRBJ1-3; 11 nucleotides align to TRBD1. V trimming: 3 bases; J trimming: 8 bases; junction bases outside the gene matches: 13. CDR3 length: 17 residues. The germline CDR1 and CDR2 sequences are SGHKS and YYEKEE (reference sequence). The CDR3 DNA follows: TGTGCCAGCAGCTCGCCCGCCGGACAGGGGGCCGGAGACACCATATATTTT. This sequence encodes CASSSPAGQGAGDTIYF. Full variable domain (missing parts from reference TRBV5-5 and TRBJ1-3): DAGVTQSPTHLIKTRGQQVTLRCSPISGHKSVSWYQQVLGQGPQFIFQYYEKEERGRGNFPDRFSARQFPNYSSELNVNALLLGDSALYLCASSSPAGQGAGDTIYFGEGSWLTVV.

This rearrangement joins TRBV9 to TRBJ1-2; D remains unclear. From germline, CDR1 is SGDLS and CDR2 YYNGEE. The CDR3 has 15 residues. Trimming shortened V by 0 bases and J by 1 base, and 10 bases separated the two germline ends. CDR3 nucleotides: TGTGCCAGCAGCGTAGCTCCGCAACTTAACTATGGCTACACCTTC. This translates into CASSVAPQLNYGYTF.

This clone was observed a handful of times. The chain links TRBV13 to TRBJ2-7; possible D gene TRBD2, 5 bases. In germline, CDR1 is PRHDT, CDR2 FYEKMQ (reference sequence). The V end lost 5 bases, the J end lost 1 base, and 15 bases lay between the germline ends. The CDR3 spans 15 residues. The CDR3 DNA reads TGTGCCAGCAGCCCCGGCTCGGGGAATTCCTACGAGCAGTACTTC. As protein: CASSPGSGNSYEQYF.

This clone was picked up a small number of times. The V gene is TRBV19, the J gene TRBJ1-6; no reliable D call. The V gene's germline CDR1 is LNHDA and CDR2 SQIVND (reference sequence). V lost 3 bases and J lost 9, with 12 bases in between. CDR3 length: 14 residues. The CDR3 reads CASSMVTLSSPLHF. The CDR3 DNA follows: TGTGCCAGTAGTATGGTGACACTCAGTTCACCCCTCCACTTT. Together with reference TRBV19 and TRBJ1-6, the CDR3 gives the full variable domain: DGGITQSPKYLFRKEGQNVTLSCEQNLNHDAMYWYRQDPGQGLRLIYYSQIVNDFQKGDIAEGYSVSREKKESFPLTVTSAQKNPTAFYLCASSMVTLSSPLHFGNGTRLTVT.

In DNA form, the CDR3 reads TGTGCCAGCAGCTTAGGAAGGGACAGGGGATACTATGGCTACACCTTC. Its protein product is CASSLGRDRGYYGYTF. The chain is built from TRBV7-2 and TRBJ1-2, with TRBD1 matching over 10 bases. The CDR3 is made up of 16 amino acids. The germline gives CDR1 SGHTA, CDR2 FQGNSA. The J segment lost 3 bases and the V segment lost 1 base, leaving 5 bases of the junction unmatched.

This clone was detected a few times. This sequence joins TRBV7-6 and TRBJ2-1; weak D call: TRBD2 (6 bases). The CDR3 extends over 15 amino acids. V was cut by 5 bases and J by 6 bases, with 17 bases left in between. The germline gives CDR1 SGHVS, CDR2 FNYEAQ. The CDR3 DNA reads TGTGCCAGCAGCCCCCTCCGGGACTTCGCCAATGAGCAGTTCTTC. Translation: CASSPLRDFANEQFF.

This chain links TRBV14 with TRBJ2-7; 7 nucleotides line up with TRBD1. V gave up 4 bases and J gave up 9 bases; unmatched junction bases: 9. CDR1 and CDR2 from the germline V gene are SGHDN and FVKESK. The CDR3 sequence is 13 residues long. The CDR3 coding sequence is TGTGCCAGCAGCCCTTCTTCGACAGGGAGGCAGTACTTC. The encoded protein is CASSPSSTGRQYF.

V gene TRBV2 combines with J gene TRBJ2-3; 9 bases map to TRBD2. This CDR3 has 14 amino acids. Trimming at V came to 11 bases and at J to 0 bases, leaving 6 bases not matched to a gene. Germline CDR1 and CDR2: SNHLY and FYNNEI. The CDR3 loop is CAGTLAGSTDTQYF. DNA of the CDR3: TGTGCCGGGACCCTAGCGGGGAGCACAGATACGCAGTATTTT.